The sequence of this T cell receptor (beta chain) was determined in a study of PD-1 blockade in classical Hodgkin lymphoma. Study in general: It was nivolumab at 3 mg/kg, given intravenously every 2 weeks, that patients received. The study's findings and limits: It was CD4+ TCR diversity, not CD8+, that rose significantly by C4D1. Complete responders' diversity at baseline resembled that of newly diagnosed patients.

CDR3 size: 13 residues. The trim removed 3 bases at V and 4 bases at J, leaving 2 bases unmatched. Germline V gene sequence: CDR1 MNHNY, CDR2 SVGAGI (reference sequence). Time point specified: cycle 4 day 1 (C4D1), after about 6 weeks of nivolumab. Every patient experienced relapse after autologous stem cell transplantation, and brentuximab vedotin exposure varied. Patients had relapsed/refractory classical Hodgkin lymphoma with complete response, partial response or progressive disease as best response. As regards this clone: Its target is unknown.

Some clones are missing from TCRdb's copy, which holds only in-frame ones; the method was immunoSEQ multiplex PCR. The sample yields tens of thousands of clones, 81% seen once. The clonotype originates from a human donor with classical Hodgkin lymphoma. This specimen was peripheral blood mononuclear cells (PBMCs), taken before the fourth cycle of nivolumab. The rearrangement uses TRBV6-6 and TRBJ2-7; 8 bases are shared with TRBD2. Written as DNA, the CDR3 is TGTGCCAGCAGTTATAAGCGGGAGTACGAGCAGTACTTC. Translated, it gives CASSYKREYEQYF.